The source of this T cell receptor beta chain is a study of blood T cell repertoires in COVID-19. Looking at the study overall: The origin of the acute and convalescent COVID-19 samples was the United States, Italy and Spain. Sources were T cells, B-cell-depleted T cells, or PBMCs; the material itself was cDNA or gDNA.

As processed by the authors: Estimates of nucleated cell counts were drawn from the amplification of reference gene primers. The table came from immunoSEQ multiplex PCR; TCRdb's copy has only in-frame clones and leaves some out. Clone size and the V and J calls come from that table; the DNA yielded D and trimming. Altogether about 42,000 clones are present, 89% being singletons, with the ten largest covering around 0.41%. The V end was cut by 0 bases, the J end by 3 bases, with 12 bases between. The germline V gene encodes CDR1 SGHNT and CDR2 YYREEE (reference sequence). This CDR3 region has 15 residues.

This chain connects TRBV5-4 to TRBJ1-1, with D unclear. The TCR was taken from a human donor in a cohort sampled during active COVID-19. The sample consisted of peripheral blood. The CDR3 sequence: CASSLVPVGDTEAFF. Written as DNA, the CDR3 is TGTGCCAGCAGCTTGGTACCAGTAGGAGACACTGAAGCTTTCTTT.